This T cell receptor (beta chain) was captured by sequencing in a study of blood T cell repertoires in COVID-19. From germline, CDR1 is LGHDT and CDR2 YNNKEL (reference sequence). The V end lost 4 bases, the J end lost 16 bases, and 14 bases lay between the germline ends. The CDR3 is 12 amino acids. Sequenced by immunoSEQ multiplex PCR; TCRdb stores in-frame clones only, minus some. The data contain about 200,000 clones, 80% of them singletons. The sequenced sample consisted of peripheral blood. The chain joins TRBV3-1 (or the pseudogene TRBV3-2) to TRBJ1-6; no clear D gene. The TCR originated in a woman in her 70s with acute or convalescent COVID-19. For the CDR3, the DNA is TGTGCCAGCAGCCCTTACGGAGGACGTCTCCACTTT. Translation: CASSPYGGRLHF.